This T cell receptor (beta chain) comes out of a study of CD8+ T cells in alopecia areata. PBMCs, the starting material, were the source of sorted CD4+ and CD8+ T cells. This clone was seen a handful of times. cDNA reverse transcribed from extracted RNA served as the sequencing template. Data came from immunoSEQ multiplex PCR; TCRdb stores just in-frame clones and leaves some out. Found here are about 120,000 clones, 35% to 40% of them singletons; the top ten hold 3% to 3.5%. The V and J ends lost 2 bases and 4 bases respectively, with 5 bases between them. This CDR3 comprises 12 residues. The germline V gene encodes CDR1 MDHEN and CDR2 SYDVKM.

The chain has TRBV28 and TRBJ1-2, with D uncertain. Sequenced: CD4+ T cells sorted from blood. The source is a human donor with alopecia areata. CDR3 amino acids: CASSLRSYGYTF. Written as DNA, the CDR3 is TGTGCCAGCAGTTTACGATCCTATGGCTACACCTTC.